The TCR beta chain described here comes from a study of shared clonotypes between healthy human individuals. At the level of the study: The composition of the donors was a couple of women and a few men aged 18 to 49.

Negatively enriched CD4+ T cells were divided by CD45RA into naive and memory. The CDR3 totals 12 residues. CDR1 is MNHEY, CDR2 SVGAGI, per germline. Study processing details: Quality scores were absent from the junction-only immunoSEQ sequences, so filtering differed. Clones were sequenced by immunoSEQ multiplex PCR, and TCRdb holds only the in-frame ones, with some missing. The V and J calls and clone size were taken over from that table, and D and trimming were inferred from the DNA. The sample records fewer than 2.5 million clones, over 85% being singletons. V usage is TRBV6-5 and J usage is TRBJ2-7; 7 bases align to TRBD1. This receptor was identified in a man aged 18 to 30 in good health. Some clones in this sample may be carry-over from other donors' samples. Sequenced material: naive CD4+ T cells from PBMCs. Subset described: CD45RA+ positively selected. The CDR3 sequence is CATHGTANEQYF. The CDR3 DNA reads as TGTGCAACCCACGGGACAGCTAACGAGCAGTACTTC.